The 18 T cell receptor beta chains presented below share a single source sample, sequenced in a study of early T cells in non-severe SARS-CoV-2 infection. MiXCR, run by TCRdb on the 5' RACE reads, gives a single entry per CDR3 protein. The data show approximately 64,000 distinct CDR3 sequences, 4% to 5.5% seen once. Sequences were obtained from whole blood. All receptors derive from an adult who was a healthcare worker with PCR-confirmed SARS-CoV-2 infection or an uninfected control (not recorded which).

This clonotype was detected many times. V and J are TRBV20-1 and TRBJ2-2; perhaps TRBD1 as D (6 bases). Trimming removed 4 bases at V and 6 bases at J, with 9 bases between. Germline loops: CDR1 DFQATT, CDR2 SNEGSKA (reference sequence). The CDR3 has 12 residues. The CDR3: CSATRGPGELFF. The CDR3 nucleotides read TGCAGTGCTACCAGGGGCCCCGGGGAGCTGTTTTTT.

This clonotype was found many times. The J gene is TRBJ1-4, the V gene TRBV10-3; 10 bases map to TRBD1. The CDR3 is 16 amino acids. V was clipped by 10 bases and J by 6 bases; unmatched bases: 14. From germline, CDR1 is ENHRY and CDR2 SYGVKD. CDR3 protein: CATSVNSGTGDEKLFF. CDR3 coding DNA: TGTGCCACCTCAGTGAATTCAGGGACAGGGGATGAAAAACTGTTTTTT.

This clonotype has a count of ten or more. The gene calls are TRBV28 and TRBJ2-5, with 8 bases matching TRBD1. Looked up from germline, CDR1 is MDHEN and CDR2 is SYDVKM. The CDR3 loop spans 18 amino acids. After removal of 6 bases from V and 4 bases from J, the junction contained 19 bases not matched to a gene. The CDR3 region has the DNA TGTGCCAGCAGCCCCATGTTACTCCGGGACAGGAAAGCAGAGACCCAGTACTTC. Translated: CASSPMLLRDRKAETQYF.

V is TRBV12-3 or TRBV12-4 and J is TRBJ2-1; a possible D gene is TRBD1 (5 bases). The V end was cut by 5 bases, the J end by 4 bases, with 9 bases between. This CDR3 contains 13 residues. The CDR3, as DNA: TGTGCCAGCAGTACCGGACATTACAATGAGCAGTTCTTC. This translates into CASSTGHYNEQFF.

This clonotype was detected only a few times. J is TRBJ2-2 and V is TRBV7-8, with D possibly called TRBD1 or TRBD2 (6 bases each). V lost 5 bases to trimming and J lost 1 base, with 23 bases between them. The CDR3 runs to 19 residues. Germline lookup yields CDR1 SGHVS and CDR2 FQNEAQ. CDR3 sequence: CASSESLGGYRRNTGELFF. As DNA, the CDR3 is TGTGCCAGCAGCGAGAGTTTGGGGGGCTACCGTCGGAACACCGGGGAGCTGTTTTTT. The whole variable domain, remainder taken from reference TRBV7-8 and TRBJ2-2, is GAGVSQSPRYKVAKRGQDVALRCDPISGHVSLFWYQQALGQGPEFLTYFQNEAQLDKSGLPSDRFFAERPEGSVSTLKIQRTQQEDSAVYLCASSESLGGYRRNTGELFFGEGSRLTVL.

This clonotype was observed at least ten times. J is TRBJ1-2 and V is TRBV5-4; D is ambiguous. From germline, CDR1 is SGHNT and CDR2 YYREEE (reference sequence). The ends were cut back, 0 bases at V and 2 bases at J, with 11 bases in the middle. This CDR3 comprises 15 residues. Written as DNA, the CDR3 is TGTGCCAGCAGCTTGGCCTATGACCGAAACTATGGCTACACCTTC. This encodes CASSLAYDRNYGYTF.

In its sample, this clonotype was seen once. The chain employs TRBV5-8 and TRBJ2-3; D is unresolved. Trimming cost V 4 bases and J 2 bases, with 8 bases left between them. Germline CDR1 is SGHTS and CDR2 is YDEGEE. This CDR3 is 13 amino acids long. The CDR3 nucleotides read TGTGCCAGCAGCCGTCCAGTCACAGATACGCAGTATTTT. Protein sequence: CASSRPVTDTQYF.

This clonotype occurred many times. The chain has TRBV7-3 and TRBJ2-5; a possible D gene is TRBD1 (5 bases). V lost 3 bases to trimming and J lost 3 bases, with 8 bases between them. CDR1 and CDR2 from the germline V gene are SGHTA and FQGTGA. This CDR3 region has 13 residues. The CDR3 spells CASSFDREETQYF. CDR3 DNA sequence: TGTGCCAGCAGCTTTGACAGAGAAGAGACCCAGTACTTC.

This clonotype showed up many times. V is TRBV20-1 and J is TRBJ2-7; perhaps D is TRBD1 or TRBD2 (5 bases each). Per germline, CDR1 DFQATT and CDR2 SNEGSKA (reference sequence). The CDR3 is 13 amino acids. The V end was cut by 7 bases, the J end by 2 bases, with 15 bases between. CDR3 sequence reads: CSVIRDQTYEQYF. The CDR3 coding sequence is TGCAGTGTCATACGGGACCAGACCTACGAGCAGTACTTC.

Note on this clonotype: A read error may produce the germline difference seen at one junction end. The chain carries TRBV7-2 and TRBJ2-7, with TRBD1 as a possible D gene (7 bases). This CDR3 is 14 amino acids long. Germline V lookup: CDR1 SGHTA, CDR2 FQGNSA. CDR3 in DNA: TGTGCCTGCAGCACGATCAGGGGGGTTGCCGAGCAGTACTTC. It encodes CACSTIRGVAEQYF.

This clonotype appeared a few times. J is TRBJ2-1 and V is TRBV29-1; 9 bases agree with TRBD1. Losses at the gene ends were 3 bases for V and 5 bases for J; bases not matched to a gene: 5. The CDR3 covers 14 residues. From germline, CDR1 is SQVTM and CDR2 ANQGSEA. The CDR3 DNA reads TGCAGCGTTGATGGACAGGGGTTAGACAATGAGCAGTTCTTC. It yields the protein CSVDGQGLDNEQFF.

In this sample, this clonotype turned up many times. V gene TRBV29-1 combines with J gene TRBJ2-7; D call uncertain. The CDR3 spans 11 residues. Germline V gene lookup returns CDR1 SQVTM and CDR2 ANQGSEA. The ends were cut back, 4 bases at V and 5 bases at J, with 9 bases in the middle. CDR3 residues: CSVAESDEQYF. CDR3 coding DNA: TGCAGCGTTGCGGAATCGGACGAGCAGTACTTC.

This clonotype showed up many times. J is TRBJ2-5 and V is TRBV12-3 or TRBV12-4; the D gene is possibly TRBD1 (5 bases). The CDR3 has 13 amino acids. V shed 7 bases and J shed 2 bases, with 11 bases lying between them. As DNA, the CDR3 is TGTGCCAGCACCCAAGGGGCGCAAGAGACCCAGTACTTC. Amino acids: CASTQGAQETQYF.

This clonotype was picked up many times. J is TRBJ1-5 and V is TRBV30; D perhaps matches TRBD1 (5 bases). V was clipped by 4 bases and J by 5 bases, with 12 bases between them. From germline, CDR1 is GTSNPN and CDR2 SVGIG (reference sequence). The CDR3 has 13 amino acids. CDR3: CAWNRGRDQPQHF. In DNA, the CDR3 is TGTGCCTGGAACCGGGGACGCGATCAGCCCCAGCATTTT.

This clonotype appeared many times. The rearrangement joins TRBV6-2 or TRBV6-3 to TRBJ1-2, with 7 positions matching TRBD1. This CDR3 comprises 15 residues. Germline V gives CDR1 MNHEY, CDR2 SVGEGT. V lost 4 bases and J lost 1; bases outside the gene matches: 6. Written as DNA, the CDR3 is TGTGCCAGCAGTTCACCGGGACAGCTTAACTATGGCTACACCTTC. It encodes CASSSPGQLNYGYTF.

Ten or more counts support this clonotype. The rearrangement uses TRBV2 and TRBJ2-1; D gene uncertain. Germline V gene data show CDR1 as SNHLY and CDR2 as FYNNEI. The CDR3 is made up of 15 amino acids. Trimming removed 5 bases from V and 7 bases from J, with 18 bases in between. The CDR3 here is CASSPLAPGQNEQFF. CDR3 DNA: TGTGCCAGCAGTCCCCTGGCCCCAGGTCAGAATGAGCAGTTCTTC.

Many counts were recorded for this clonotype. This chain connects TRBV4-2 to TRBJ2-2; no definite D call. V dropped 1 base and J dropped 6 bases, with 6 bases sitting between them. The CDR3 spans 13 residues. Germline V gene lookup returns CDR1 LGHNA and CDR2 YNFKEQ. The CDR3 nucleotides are TGTGCCAGCAGCCAAGGGAATCCCGGGGAGCTGTTTTTT. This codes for CASSQGNPGELFF.

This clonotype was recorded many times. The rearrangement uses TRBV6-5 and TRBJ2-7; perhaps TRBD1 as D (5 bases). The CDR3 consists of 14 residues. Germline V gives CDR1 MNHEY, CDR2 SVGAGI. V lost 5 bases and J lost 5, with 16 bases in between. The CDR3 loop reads CASSPQTVTDEQYF. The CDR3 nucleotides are TGTGCCAGCAGTCCCCAGACAGTGACTGACGAGCAGTACTTC.